This T cell receptor (beta chain) was found in a study of T cell repertoires in ileal Crohn's disease. Study-wide results and caveats: Endoscopic recurrence occurred in every patient whose clonality exceeded 26.8%.

As regards this clone: Its cognate antigen is unknown.

The data were produced by immunoSEQ multiplex PCR, yet TCRdb's version contains in-frame clones alone and is incomplete. The repertoire holds around 17,000 clones, with roughly 70% as singletons. Germline V gene lookup returns CDR1 SNHLY and CDR2 FYNNEI. V shed 6 bases, J shed 7 bases, and the junction held 7 bases outside the gene matches. The CDR3 has 15 residues. The clonotype originates from an adult with Crohn's disease. The rearrangement links TRBV2 to TRBJ1-6; 9 bases line up with TRBD1. The sample was ileal tissue. The CDR3 protein is CASSRTGVRNSPLHF. The CDR3 bases are TGTGCCAGCAGCCGGACAGGGGTGCGGAATTCACCCCTCCACTTT.